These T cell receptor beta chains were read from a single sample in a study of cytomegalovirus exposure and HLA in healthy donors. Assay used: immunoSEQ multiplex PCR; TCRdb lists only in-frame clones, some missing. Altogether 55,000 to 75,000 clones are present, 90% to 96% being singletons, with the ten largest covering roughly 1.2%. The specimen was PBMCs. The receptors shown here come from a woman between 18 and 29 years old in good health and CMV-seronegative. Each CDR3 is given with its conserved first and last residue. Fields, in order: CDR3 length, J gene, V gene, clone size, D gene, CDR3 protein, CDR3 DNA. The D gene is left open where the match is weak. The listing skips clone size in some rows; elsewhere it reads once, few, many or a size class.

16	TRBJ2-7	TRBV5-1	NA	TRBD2	CASSPQPLAGGYEQYF	TGCGCCAGCAGCCCTCAACCCCTAGCGGGAGGCTACGAGCAGTACTTC
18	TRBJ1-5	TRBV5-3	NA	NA	CARSSGSPNPYSNQPQHF	TGTGCCAGAAGCTCTGGGAGCCCGAATCCTTATAGCAATCAGCCCCAGCATTTT
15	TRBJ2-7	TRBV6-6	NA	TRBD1	CASSSQTGGPYEQYF	TGTGCCAGCAGTTCCCAGACAGGGGGACCCTACGAGCAGTACTTC
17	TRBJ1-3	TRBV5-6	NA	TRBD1	CASTIAGQAYSGNTIYF	TGTGCCAGCACTATCGCGGGACAGGCGTACTCTGGAAACACCATATATTTT
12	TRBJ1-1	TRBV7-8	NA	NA	CASSLRGTEAFF	TGTGCCAGCAGCTTAAGGGGAACTGAAGCTTTCTTT
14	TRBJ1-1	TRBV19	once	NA	CASRHFHMNTEAFF	TGTGCCAGCCGACACTTCCATATGAACACTGAAGCTTTCTTT
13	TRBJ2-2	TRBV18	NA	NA	CASSPSNTGELFF	TGTGCCAGCTCCCCATCAAACACCGGGGAGCTGTTTTTT
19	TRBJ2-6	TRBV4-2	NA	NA	CASSPLRDSGGSGANVLTF	TGTGCCAGCAGCCCCCTGCGGGACAGTGGCGGCTCTGGGGCCAACGTCCTGACTTTC
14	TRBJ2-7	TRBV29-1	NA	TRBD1	CSVAIGQGSDEQYF	TGCAGCGTTGCCATCGGACAGGGGAGCGACGAGCAGTACTTC
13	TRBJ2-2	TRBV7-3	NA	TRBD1	CASSWDRTGELFF	TGTGCCAGCAGCTGGGACAGAACCGGGGAGCTGTTTTTT
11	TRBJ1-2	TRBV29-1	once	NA	CSVLGGHGYTF	TGCAGCGTACTTGGAGGGCATGGCTACACCTTC
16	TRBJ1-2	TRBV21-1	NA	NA	CASSKVVWPDSYGYTF	TGTGCCAGCAGCAAAGTCGTTTGGCCCGACTCCTATGGCTACACCTTC
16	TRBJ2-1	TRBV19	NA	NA	CASSLRAGEPYNEQFF	TGTGCCAGTAGTCTCCGGGCCGGGGAACCGTACAATGAGCAGTTCTTC